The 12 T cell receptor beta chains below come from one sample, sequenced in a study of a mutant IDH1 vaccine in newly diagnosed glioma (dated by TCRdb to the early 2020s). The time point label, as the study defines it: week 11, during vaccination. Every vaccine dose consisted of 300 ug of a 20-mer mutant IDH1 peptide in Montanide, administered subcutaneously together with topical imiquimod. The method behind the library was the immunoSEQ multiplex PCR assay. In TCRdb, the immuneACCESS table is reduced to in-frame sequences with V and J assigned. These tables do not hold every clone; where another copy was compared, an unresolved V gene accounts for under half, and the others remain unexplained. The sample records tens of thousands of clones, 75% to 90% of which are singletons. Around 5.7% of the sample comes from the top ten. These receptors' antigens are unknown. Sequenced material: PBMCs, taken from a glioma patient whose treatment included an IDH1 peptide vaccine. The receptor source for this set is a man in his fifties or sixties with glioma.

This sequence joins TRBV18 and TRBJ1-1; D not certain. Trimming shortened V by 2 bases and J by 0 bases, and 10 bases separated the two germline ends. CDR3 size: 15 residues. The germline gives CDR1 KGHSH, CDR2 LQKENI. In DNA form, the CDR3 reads TGTGCCAGCTCACCAAGCATCCAAATGAACACTGAAGCTTTCTTT. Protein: CASSPSIQMNTEAFF. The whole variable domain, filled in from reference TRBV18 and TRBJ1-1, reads NAGVMQNPRHLVRRRGQEARLRCSPMKGHSHVYWYRQLPEEGLKFMVYLQKENIIDESGMPKERFSAEFPKEGPSILRIQQVVRGDSAAYFCASSPSIQMNTEAFFGQGTRLTVV.

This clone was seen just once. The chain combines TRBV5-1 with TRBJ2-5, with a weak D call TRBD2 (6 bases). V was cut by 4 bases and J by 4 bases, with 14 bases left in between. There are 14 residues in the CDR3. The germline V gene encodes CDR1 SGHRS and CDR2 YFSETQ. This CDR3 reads CASSPRVGGETQYF. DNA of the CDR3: TGCGCCAGCAGCCCCAGGGTGGGAGGAGAGACCCAGTACTTC.

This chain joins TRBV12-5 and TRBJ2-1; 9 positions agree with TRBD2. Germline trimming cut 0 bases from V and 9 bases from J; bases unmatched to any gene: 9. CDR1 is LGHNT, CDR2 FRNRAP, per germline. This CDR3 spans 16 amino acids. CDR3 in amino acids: CASGLVIAGEEGEQFF. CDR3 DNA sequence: TGTGCTAGTGGTTTGGTTATAGCGGGAGAAGAAGGTGAGCAGTTCTTC.

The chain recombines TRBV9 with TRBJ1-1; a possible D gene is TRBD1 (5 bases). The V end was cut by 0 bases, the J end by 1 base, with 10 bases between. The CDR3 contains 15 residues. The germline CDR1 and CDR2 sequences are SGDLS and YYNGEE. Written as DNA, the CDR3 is TGTGCCAGCAGCGTAGAGACAGAACGGAACACTGAAGCTTTCTTT. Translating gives CASSVETERNTEAFF. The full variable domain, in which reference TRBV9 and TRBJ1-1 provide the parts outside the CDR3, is DSGVTQTPKHLITATGQRVTLRCSPRSGDLSVYWYQQSLDQGLQFLIQYYNGEERAKGNILERFSAQQFPDLHSELNLSSLELGDSALYFCASSVETERNTEAFFGQGTRLTVV.

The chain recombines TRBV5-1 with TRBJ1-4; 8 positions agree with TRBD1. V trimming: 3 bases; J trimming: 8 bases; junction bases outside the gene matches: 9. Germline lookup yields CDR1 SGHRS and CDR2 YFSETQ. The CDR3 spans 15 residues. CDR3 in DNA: TGCGCCAGCAGCTCATACCCAGGGGGCGGGGAAAAACTGTTTTTT. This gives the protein CASSSYPGGGEKLFF.

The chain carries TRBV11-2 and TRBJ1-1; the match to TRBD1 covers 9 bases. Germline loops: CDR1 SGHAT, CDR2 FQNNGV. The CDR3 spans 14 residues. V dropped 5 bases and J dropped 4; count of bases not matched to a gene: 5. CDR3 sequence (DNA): TGTGCCAGCAGCCCCGGGACAGGGAGCACTGAAGCTTTCTTT. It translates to CASSPGTGSTEAFF. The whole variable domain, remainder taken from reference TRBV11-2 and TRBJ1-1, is EAGVAQSPRYKIIEKRQSVAFWCNPISGHATLYWYQQILGQGPKLLIQFQNNGVVDDSQLPKDRFSAERLKGVDSTLKIQPAKLEDSAVYLCASSPGTGSTEAFFGQGTRLTVV.

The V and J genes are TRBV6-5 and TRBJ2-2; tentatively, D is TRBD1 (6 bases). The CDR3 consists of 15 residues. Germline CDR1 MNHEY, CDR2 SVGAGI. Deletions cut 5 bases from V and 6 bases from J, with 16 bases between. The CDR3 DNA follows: TGTGCCAGCAGTCCTGACAGGATGTTCGCCGGGGAGCTGTTTTTT. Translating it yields CASSPDRMFAGELFF.

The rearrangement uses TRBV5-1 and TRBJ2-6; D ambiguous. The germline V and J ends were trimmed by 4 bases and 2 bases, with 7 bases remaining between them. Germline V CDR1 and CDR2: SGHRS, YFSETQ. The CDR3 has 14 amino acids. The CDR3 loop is CASSPEPGANVLTF. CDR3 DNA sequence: TGCGCCAGCAGCCCCGAGCCTGGGGCCAACGTCCTGACTTTC.

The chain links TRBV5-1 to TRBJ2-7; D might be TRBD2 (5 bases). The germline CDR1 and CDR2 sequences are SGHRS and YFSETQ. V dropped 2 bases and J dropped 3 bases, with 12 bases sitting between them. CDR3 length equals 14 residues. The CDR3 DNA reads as TGCGCCAGCAGCTTAGCACGGGAAGACTACGAGCAGTACTTC. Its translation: CASSLAREDYEQYF.

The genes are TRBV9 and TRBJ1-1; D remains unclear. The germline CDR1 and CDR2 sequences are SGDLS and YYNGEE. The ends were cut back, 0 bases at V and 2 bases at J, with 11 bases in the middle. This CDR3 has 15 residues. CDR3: CASSVGEGPNTEAFF. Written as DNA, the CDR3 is TGTGCCAGCAGCGTAGGGGAAGGGCCTAACACTGAAGCTTTCTTT.

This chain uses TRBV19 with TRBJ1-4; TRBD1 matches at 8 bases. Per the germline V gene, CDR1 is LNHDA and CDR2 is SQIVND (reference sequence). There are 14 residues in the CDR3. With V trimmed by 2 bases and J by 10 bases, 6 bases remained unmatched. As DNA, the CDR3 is TGTGCCAGTAGTATATCCAGGGGGCAGGGAAAACTGTTTTTT. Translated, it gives CASSISRGQGKLFF.

This CDR3 reads CASIFGGAGQPQHF. The CDR3 bases are TGTGCCAGCATATTTGGAGGGGCAGGCCAGCCCCAGCATTTT. The chain couples TRBV6-1 to TRBJ1-5, with a tentative D call TRBD1 (5 bases). CDR3 length equals 14 residues. Per germline, CDR1 MNHNS and CDR2 SASEGT. V lost 7 bases, J lost 7 bases, and 17 bases lay in between.